This T cell receptor beta chain was sequenced for a study of blood T cell repertoires in COVID-19 (dated by TCRdb to about 2020). About the investigation overall: Samples covering the acute and convalescent phases of COVID-19 were provided by collaborators in the United States, Italy and Spain. The prospective study material was composed of cDNA or gDNA derived from T cells, B-cell-depleted T cells, or PBMCs. The dataset comprised deeply sampled blood TCRbeta repertoires from subjects exposed to, actively infected with, or recovered from COVID-19. The repertoires were made available in a free public database intended to serve as a resource for research on the immune response to SARS-CoV-2. Samples came from the ongoing ImmuneRACE study (first 160 participants) plus 1,254 subjects from 6 global collaborators. Sample metadata almost always included a de-identified subject ID, COVID-19 status, age in years and sex. HLA class I and class II types, where available, came from metadata supplied by the sample provider rather than from assay-based typing. Study-wide findings and limitations: The amount of clinical and demographic metadata varied by source and participant and was provided uncurated.

A remark on this clone: The specificity of this receptor is unknown. No much larger clone exists at a distance of one base, and base qualities are not known.

Taken from the germline V gene, the CDR1 and CDR2 loops are LGHNA and YSLEER. The V end gives up 4 bases and the J end 4 bases, leaving 12 bases in the junction not matched to a gene. The CDR3 runs 18 amino acids, cysteine and phenylalanine included. CDR3 DNA only is kept here, 54 bases in frame from base 1. TCRbeta CDR3 regions were amplified from genomic DNA using the immunoSEQ Assay, a bias-controlled multiplex PCR. As for how the authors treated the data: The number of nucleated cells in each sample was estimated by amplification of reference gene primers within the assay. Sequence reads were collapsed and filtered to measure the absolute abundance of every unique TCRbeta CDR3 rearrangement. For each sample, productive Simpson clonality was calculated as the square root of Simpson's diversity index over productive rearrangements. TCRdb took this table from immuneACCESS and kept in-frame rearrangements with V and J called. Such tables lack part of the clones; where checked against another copy, unresolved V genes explain under half of the gap, and the rest is unexplained. V and J calls and clone size are those listed in that table; D and trimming were worked out from the DNA. For this sample the table gives fewer than 120,000 clones, of which less than 85% were detected only once. Together, the top ten hold around 3.5% of the sample.

Collaborating institutions collected whole blood in K2EDTA tubes following their own protocols. For TCRbeta analysis, collaborator samples were shipped as frozen whole blood, as isolated PBMCs, or as DNA extracted from either sample type. Sample: peripheral blood. This receptor was taken from a woman older than 75 with acute or convalescent COVID-19. Here the chain combines TRBV4-3 and TRBJ2-1; 11 nucleotides in the junction match TRBD2. The CDR3 protein sequence reads: CASSLTFGTSGRYNEQFF. The nucleotide sequence is TGCGCCAGCAGCCTTACCTTTGGGACTAGCGGTAGATACAATGAGCAGTTCTTC.